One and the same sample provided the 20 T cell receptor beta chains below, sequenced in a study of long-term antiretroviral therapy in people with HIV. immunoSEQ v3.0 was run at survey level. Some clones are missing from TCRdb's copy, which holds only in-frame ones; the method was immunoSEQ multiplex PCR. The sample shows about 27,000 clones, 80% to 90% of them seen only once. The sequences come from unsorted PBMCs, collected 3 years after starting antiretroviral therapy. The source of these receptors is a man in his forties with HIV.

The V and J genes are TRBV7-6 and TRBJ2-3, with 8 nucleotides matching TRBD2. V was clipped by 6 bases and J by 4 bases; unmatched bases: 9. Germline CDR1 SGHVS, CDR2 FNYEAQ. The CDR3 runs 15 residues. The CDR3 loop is CASSLVTGGADTQYF. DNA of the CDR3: TGTGCCAGCAGTCTCGTTACCGGGGGGGCAGATACGCAGTATTTT.

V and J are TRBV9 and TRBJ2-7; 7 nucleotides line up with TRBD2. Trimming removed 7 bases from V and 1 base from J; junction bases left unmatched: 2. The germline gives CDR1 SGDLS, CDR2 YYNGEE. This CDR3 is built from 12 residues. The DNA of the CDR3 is TGTGCCAGCTCGGGGGGTTCCTACGAGCAGTACTTC. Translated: CASSGGSYEQYF.

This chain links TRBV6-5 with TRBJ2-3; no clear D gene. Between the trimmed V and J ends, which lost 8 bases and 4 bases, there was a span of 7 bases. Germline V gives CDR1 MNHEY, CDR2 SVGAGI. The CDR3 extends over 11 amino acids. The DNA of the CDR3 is TGTGCCAGCCAACACGCAGATACGCAGTATTTT. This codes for CASQHADTQYF.

The CDR3, as DNA: TGTGCCAGCAGTTCTCCGGGACTAGCTAGGTATGAGCAGTTCTTC. It translates to CASSSPGLARYEQFF. The chain uses TRBV27 and TRBJ2-1, with TRBD2 matching 9 bases. The V segment lost 4 bases and the J segment 8 bases; nucleotides outside the gene matches: 9. This CDR3 comprises 15 residues. Germline values: CDR1 MNHEY, CDR2 SMNVEV (reference sequence).

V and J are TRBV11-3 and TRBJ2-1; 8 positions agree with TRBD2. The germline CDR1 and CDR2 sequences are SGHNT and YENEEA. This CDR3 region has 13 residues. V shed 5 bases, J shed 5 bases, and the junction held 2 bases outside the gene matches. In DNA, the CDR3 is TGTGCCAGCAGCCGGGGGGGGGACAATGAGCAGTTCTTC. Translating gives CASSRGGDNEQFF.

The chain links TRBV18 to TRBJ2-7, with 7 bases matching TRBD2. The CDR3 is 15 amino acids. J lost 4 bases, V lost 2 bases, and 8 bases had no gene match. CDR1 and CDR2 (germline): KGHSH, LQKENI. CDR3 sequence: CASSPTPASGYEQYF. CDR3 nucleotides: TGTGCCAGCTCACCAACCCCGGCTAGCGGTTACGAGCAGTACTTC.

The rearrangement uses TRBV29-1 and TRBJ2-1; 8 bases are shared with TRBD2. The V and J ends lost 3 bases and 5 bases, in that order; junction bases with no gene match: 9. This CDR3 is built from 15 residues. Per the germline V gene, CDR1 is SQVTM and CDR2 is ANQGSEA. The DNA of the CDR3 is TGCAGCGTTGAGTTTGCGGGAGGCCGACACAATGAGCAGTTCTTC. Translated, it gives CSVEFAGGRHNEQFF.

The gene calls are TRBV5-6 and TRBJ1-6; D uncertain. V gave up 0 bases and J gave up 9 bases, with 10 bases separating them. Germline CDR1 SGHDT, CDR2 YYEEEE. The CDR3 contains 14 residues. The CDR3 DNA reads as TGTGCCAGCAGCTTGGCAATAGTTGGTTCACCCCTCCACTTT. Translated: CASSLAIVGSPLHF.

CDR3 loop: CASSQQAGATQSYEQYF. CDR3 nucleotide sequence: TGTGCCAGCAGCCAGCAGGCGGGGGCGACCCAATCCTACGAGCAGTACTTC. The gene calls are TRBV4-2 and TRBJ2-7, with TRBD2 as a possible D gene (7 bases). In germline, CDR1 is LGHNA, CDR2 YNFKEQ. The V gene lost 3 bases and the J gene lost 1 base, with 19 bases spanning the gap. The length of the CDR3 is 17 residues.

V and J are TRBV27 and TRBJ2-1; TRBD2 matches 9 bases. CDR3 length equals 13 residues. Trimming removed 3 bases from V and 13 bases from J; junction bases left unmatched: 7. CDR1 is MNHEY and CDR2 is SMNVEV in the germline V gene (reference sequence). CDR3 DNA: TGTGCCAGCAGTTTGGTAGCGGGAGTAGACCAGTTCTTC. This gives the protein CASSLVAGVDQFF.

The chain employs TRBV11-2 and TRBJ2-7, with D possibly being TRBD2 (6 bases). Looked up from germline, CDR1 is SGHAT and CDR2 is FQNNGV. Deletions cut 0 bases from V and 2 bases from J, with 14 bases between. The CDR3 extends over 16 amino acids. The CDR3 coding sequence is TGTGCCAGCAGCTTAGATCGGGCGGGGCCCGCCTACGAGCAGTACTTC. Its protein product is CASSLDRAGPAYEQYF. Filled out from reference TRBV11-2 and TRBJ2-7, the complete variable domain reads EAGVAQSPRYKIIEKRQSVAFWCNPISGHATLYWYQQILGQGPKLLIQFQNNGVVDDSQLPKDRFSAERLKGVDSTLKIQPAKLEDSAVYLCASSLDRAGPAYEQYFGPGTRLTVT.

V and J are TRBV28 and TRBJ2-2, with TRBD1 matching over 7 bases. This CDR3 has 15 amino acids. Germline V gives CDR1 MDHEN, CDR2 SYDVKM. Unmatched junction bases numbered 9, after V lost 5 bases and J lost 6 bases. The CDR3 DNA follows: TGTGCCAGCAGTCCTTCAGACAGGGTTTCCGGGGAGCTGTTTTTT. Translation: CASSPSDRVSGELFF.

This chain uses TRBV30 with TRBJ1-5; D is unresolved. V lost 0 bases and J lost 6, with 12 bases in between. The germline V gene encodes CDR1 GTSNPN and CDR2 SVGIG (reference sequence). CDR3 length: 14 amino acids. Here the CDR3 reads CAWSVEFPGQPQHF. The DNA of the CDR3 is TGTGCCTGGAGTGTAGAATTCCCGGGTCAGCCCCAGCATTTT.

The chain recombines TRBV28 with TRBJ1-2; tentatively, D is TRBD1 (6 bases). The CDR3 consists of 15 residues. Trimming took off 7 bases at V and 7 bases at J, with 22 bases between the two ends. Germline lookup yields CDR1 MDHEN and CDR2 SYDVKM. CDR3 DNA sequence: TGTGCCAGCACGCAACAGGGTTTAGTGATGTCTGGCTACACCTTC. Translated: CASTQQGLVMSGYTF.

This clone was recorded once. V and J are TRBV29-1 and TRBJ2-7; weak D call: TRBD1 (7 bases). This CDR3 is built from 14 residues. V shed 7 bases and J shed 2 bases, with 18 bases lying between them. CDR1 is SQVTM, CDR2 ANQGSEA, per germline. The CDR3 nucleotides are TGCAGCGCGGCCCCCCAGGGGGGAACCTACGAGCAGTACTTC. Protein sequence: CSAAPQGGTYEQYF.

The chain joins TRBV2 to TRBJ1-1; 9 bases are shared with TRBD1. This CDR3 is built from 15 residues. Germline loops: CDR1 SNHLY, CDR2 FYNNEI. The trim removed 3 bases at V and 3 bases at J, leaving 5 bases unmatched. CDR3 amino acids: CASSDDRTGDTEAFF. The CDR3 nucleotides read TGTGCCAGCAGTGACGACAGGACAGGGGACACTGAAGCTTTCTTT.

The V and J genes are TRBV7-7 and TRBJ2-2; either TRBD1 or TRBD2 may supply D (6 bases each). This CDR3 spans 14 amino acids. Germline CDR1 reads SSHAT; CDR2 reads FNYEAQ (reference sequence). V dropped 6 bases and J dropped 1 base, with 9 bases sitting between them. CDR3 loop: CASREGGNTGELFF. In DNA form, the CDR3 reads TGTGCCAGCAGAGAGGGGGGGAACACCGGGGAGCTGTTTTTT.

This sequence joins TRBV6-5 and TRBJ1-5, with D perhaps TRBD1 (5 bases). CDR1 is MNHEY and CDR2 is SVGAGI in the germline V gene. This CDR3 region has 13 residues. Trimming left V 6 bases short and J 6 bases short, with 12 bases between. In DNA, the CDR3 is TGTGCCAGCAGCCCCGAAGGGGTTCAGCCCCAGCATTTT. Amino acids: CASSPEGVQPQHF.

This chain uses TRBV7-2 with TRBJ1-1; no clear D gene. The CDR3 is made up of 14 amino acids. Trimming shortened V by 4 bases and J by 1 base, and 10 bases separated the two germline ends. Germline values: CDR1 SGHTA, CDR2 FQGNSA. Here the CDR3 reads CASSSPLQNTEAFF. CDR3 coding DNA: TGTGCCAGCAGCTCACCCTTACAGAACACTGAAGCTTTCTTT.

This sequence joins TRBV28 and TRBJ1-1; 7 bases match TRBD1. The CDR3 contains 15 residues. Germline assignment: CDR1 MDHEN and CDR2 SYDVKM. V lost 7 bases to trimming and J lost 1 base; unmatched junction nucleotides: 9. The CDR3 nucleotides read TGTGCCAGCAATCTTAGCGACAGGGAGAACACTGAAGCTTTCTTT. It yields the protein CASNLSDRENTEAFF. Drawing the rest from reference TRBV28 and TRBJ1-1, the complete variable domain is DVKVTQSSRYLVKRTGEKVFLECVQDMDHENMFWYRQDPGLGLRLIYFSYDVKMKEKGDIPEGYSVSREKKERFSLILESASTNQTSMYLCASNLSDRENTEAFFGQGTRLTVV.